These 9 T cell receptor beta chains originate from one sample sequenced in a study of blood T cell repertoires in COVID-19 (dated by TCRdb to the early 2020s). The library relied on the immunoSEQ multiplex PCR assay. TCRdb provides this immuneACCESS table in a form limited to in-frame rearrangements. Some clones are lacking; in checked studies, under half of them reflect an unresolved V gene, and why the rest are absent is not known. In all, the sample holds approximately 220,000 clones, and around 85% of those were seen once. The ten largest make up approximately 1.2% of the sample. Specimen: PBMCs or T cells enriched from blood (not recorded which). All receptors come from a middle-aged woman with acute COVID-19.

V and J are TRBV24-1 and TRBJ1-5, with no clear D. Germline CDR1 and CDR2: KGHDR and SFDVKD. This CDR3 comprises 12 residues. Trimming took 3 bases from V and 9 from J, leaving 8 bases between them. The CDR3 protein is CATSDPETPQHF. The CDR3 DNA follows: TGTGCCACCAGTGATCCGGAGACGCCCCAGCATTTT.

CDR3 amino acids: CASTPRQGRYGYTF. CDR3 in DNA: TGTGCCAGCACCCCGAGACAGGGCCGATATGGCTACACCTTC. This sequence joins TRBV27 and TRBJ1-2; 7 bases fit TRBD1. The CDR3 spans 14 residues. Per germline, CDR1 MNHEY and CDR2 SMNVEV (reference sequence). V was pared by 7 bases and J by 5 bases, with 10 bases of the junction left unmatched.

This rearrangement joins TRBV4-3 to TRBJ1-1; 10 nucleotides align to TRBD1. The CDR3 length is 15 residues. The trim removed 5 bases at V and 5 bases at J, leaving 8 bases unmatched. The germline gives CDR1 LGHNA, CDR2 YSLEER. The CDR3 bases are TGCGCCAGCAGCTCACGACAGGGGGCTGGAACTGAAGCTTTCTTT. Its translation is CASSSRQGAGTEAFF.

The CDR3 sequence: CASSRTGDVYGYTF. The DNA of the CDR3 is TGCGCCAGCAGTCGTACAGGGGATGTCTATGGCTACACCTTC. The chain has TRBV4-3 and TRBJ1-2; 7 bases agree with TRBD1. Per the germline V gene, CDR1 is LGHNA and CDR2 is YSLEER. The CDR3 sequence is 14 residues long. V was clipped by 6 bases and J by 4 bases; unmatched bases: 8.

The rearrangement joins TRBV5-4 to TRBJ2-1; 9 bases match TRBD1. The J segment lost 6 bases and the V segment lost 4 bases, leaving 5 bases of the junction unmatched. CDR3 length: 14 amino acids. Per germline, CDR1 SGHNT and CDR2 YYREEE (reference sequence). The CDR3 sequence: CASSRETGGNEQFF. As DNA, the CDR3 is TGTGCCAGCAGCCGGGAGACAGGGGGCAATGAGCAGTTCTTC.

The CDR3 loop reads CASSSDGRGRGGYTF. CDR3 bases: TGTGCCAGCAGTTCGGACGGTAGAGGGCGTGGTGGCTACACCTTC. The chain couples TRBV28 to TRBJ1-2; no clear D gene. Trimming left V 4 bases short and J 7 bases short, with 19 bases between. Germline-derived CDR1 and CDR2 are MDHEN and SYDVKM. The CDR3 has 15 amino acids.

V is TRBV29-1 and J is TRBJ2-1, with 8 positions matching TRBD1. The CDR3 sequence is 13 residues long. Trimming removed 7 bases from V and 2 bases from J; junction bases left unmatched: 4. The germline V gene has CDR1 SQVTM and CDR2 ANQGSEA. CDR3 sequence (DNA): TGCAGCGCCCAGGGGGCTACCTACAATGAGCAGTTCTTC. It encodes CSAQGATYNEQFF.

The chain employs TRBV29-1 and TRBJ2-7, with D possibly being TRBD1 (6 bases). Germline CDR1 reads SQVTM; CDR2 reads ANQGSEA. The germline V and J ends were trimmed by 7 bases and 4 bases, with 17 bases remaining between them. This CDR3 has 13 residues. The CDR3 loop is CSAEQGSGYEQYF. The CDR3 DNA reads TGCAGCGCGGAACAGGGCTCCGGTTACGAGCAGTACTTC.

The J gene is TRBJ2-1, the V gene TRBV2; no firm D call. Trimming took 6 bases from V and 4 from J, leaving 4 bases between them. There are 11 residues in the CDR3. The germline CDR1 and CDR2 sequences are SNHLY and FYNNEI. The CDR3 DNA reads as TGTGCCAGCAGCCCATACAATGAGCAGTTCTTC. Translation: CASSPYNEQFF.